This record covers a single T cell receptor (beta chain). Purification of the CD8+ and CD4+ T cells relied on negative isolation, and TEMRA cells underwent FACS enrichment. This sample was taken from a study of CD8 T cells in Susac syndrome. V gave up 2 bases and J gave up 3 bases, with 14 bases separating them. Per the germline V gene, CDR1 is GTSNPN and CDR2 is SVGIG (reference sequence). This CDR3 is 15 amino acids long. It was with random hexamers that 0.5 to 1 ug RNA was reverse transcribed. An immunoSEQ multiplex PCR amplified TCR beta CDR3 over 54 Vbeta and 13 Jbeta. TCRdb reanalysed the immunoSEQ multiplex PCR reads using MiXCR and keeps one entry per CDR3 protein. The top ten hold around 0.12% of the sample, which has under 200,000 distinct CDR3 sequences, approximately 95% seen once.

The source is a human donor with Susac syndrome. Sample: CD4+ T cells from PBMCs. V and J are TRBV30 and TRBJ1-5; tentatively, D is TRBD1 (5 bases). CDR3 residues: CAWSPGTFVNQPQHF. The CDR3 DNA reads as TGTGCCTGGAGTCCGGGGACTTTTGTCAATCAGCCCCAGCATTTT.